Listed here is a single T cell receptor (beta chain). The data were obtained in a study of blood T cell repertoires in COVID-19. The V gene's germline CDR1 is WNHNN and CDR2 SYGVQD (reference sequence). Between the trimmed V and J ends, which lost 0 bases and 1 base, there was a span of 6 bases. The CDR3 is 14 residues long. Clones were read by immunoSEQ multiplex PCR, and TCRdb kept only the in-frame ones, dropping some. The data hold approximately 300,000 clones, with 75% to 90% observed a single time. The chain links TRBV10-1 to TRBJ1-1; tentatively, D is TRBD1 (5 bases). The receptor was isolated from a man aged 60-69 years who had recovered from COVID-19. The material sequenced was PBMCs or T cells enriched from blood (not recorded which). The CDR3: CASSESGQNTEAFF. CDR3 coding DNA: TGCGCCAGCAGTGAGTCGGGGCAGAACACTGAAGCTTTCTTT.